This T cell receptor beta chain emerged from a study of neoadjuvant anti-PD-1 for oral cavity cancer. The time point denotes: after neoadjuvant nivolumab, at surgical resection. Only in-frame clones appear in the TCRdb table, and some are missing; sequencing was by immunoSEQ multiplex PCR. Of around 7,200 clones in the sample, roughly 60% were seen once. This CDR3 has 16 residues. Per the germline V gene, CDR1 is SGDLS and CDR2 is YYNGEE. The ends lost 2 bases at V and 8 bases at J; junction bases unmatched: 9. The rearrangement joins TRBV9 to TRBJ2-1; 11 nucleotides align to TRBD2. The TCR comes from a person aged 35-79 years with oral cavity squamous cell carcinoma. Sequencing was performed on PBMCs, taken after nivolumab (anti-PD-1) treatment. CDR3 DNA: TGTGCCAGCAGCGTGGATAGCGGGGGGGTCGTGGATGAGCAGTTCTTC. Encoded protein: CASSVDSGGVVDEQFF. Complete variable domain (other parts from reference TRBV9 and TRBJ2-1): DSGVTQTPKHLITATGQRVTLRCSPRSGDLSVYWYQQSLDQGLQFLIQYYNGEERAKGNILERFSAQQFPDLHSELNLSSLELGDSALYFCASSVDSGGVVDEQFFGPGTRLTVL.